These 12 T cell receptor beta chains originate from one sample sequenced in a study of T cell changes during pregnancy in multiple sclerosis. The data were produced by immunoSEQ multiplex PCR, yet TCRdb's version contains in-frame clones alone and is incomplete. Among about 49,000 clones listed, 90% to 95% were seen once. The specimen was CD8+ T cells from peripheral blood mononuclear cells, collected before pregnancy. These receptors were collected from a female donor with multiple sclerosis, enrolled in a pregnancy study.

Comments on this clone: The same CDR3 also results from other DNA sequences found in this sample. CDR3: CASSIVAGAYNEQFF. The CDR3 DNA is TGTGCCAGTAGTATAGTTGCGGGGGCTTACAATGAGCAGTTCTTC. This rearrangement joins TRBV19 to TRBJ2-1; D might be TRBD2 (7 bases). CDR1 is LNHDA, CDR2 SQIVND, per germline (reference sequence). V gave up 1 base and J gave up 4 bases, with 11 bases separating them. The CDR3 is 15 residues long.

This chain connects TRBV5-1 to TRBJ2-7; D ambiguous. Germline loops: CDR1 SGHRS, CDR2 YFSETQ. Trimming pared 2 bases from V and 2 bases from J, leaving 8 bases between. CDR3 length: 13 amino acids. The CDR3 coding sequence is TGCGCCAGCAGCTTTGACTCAGCCTACGAGCAGTACTTC. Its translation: CASSFDSAYEQYF.

DNA of the CDR3: TGTGCCAGCAGTTTATTTTTCGGGGAGCGGACCCAGTACTTC. Amino acids: CASSLFFGERTQYF. The chain links TRBV27 to TRBJ2-5; D perhaps matches TRBD2 (5 bases). The CDR3 has 14 residues. Germline V gives CDR1 MNHEY, CDR2 SMNVEV (reference sequence). Trimming shortened V by 1 base and J by 7 bases, and 13 bases separated the two germline ends.

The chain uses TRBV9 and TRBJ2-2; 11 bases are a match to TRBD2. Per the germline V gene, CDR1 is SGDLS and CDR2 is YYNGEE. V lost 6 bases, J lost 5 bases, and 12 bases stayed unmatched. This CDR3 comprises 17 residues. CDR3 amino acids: CASNYELAGVETGELFF. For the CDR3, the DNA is TGTGCCAGCAATTATGAACTAGCGGGAGTAGAAACCGGGGAGCTGTTTTTT.

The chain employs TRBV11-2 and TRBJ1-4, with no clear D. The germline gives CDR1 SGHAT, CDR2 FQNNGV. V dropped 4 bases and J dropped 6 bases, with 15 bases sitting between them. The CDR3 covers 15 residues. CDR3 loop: CASSSVDYSDEKLFF. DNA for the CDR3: TGTGCCAGCAGCTCAGTGGACTATTCCGATGAAAAACTGTTTTTT.

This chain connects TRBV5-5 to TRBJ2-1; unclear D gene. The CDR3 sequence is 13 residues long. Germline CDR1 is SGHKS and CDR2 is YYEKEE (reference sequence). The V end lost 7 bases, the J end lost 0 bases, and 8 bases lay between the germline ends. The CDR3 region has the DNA TGTGCCAGCGGTTGGAGCTCCTACAATGAGCAGTTCTTC. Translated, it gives CASGWSSYNEQFF.

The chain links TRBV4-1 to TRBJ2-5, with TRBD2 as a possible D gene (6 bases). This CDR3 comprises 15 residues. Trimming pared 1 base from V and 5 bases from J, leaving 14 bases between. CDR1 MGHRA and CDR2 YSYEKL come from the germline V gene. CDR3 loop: CASSQGDGRVETQYF. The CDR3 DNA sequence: TGCGCCAGCAGCCAAGGGGACGGGAGAGTGGAGACCCAGTACTTC.

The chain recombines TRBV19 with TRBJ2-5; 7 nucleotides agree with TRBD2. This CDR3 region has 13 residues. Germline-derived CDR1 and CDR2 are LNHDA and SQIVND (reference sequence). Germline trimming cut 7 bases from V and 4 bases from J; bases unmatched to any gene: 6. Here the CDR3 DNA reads TGTGCCAGTACCGACTCTAGCGGAGAGACCCAGTACTTC. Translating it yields CASTDSSGETQYF.

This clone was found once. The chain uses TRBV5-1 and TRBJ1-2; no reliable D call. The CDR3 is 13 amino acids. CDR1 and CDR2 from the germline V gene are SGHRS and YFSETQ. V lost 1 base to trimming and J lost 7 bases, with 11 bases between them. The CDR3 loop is CASSLSLAAGYTF. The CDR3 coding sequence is TGCGCCAGCAGCTTGTCATTAGCGGCTGGCTACACCTTC.

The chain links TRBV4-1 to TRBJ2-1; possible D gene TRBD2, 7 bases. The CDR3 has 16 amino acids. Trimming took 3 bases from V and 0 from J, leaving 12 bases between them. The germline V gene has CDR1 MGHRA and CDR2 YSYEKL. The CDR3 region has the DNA TGCGCCAGCAGCCACCGCGGGGGCAGCTCCTACAATGAGCAGTTCTTC. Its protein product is CASSHRGGSSYNEQFF.

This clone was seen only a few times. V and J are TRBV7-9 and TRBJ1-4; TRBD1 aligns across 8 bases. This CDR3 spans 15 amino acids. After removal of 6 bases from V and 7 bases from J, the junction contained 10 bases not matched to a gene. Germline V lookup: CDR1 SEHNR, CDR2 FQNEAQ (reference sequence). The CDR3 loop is CASSSTGGGSEKLFF. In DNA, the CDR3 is TGTGCCAGCAGTTCCACAGGGGGAGGAAGTGAAAAACTGTTTTTT. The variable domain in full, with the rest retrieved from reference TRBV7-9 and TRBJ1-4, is DTGVSQNPRHKITKRGQNVTFRCDPISEHNRLYWYRQTLGQGPEFLTYFQNEAQLEKSRLLSDRFSAERPKGSFSTLEIQRTEQGDSAMYLCASSSTGGGSEKLFFGSGTQLSVL.

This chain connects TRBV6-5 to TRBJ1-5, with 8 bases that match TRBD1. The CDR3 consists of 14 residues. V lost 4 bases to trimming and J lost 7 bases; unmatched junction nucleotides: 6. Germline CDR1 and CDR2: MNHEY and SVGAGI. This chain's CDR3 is CASSSGTGLQPQHF. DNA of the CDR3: TGTGCCAGCAGTTCGGGGACAGGCCTCCAGCCCCAGCATTTT.